The 22 T cell receptor beta chains presented below share a single source sample, sequenced in a study of cytomegalovirus exposure and HLA in healthy donors (dated 2017 in TCRdb). The library was obtained by the immunoSEQ multiplex PCR assay. For the multiplex PCR, a mixture combining 60 forward primers for TCR Vbeta segments and 13 reverse primers for TCR Jbeta segments was used. In its TCRdb copy, this immuneACCESS table keeps in-frame sequences only and misses some clones. Where compared with another copy, unresolved V genes explain less than half of these, and the others have no known cause. Counted in this sample were some 120,000 clones; roughly 18% of them appeared once. The top ten constitute 2.5% to 3% of the sample. Sequencing used PBMCs. Every receptor here comes from a female donor in good health and CMV-seropositive.

V usage is TRBV27 and J usage is TRBJ1-1; D not certain. The CDR3 runs 14 residues. Germline V gene lookup returns CDR1 MNHEY and CDR2 SMNVEV (reference sequence). V dropped 3 bases and J dropped 5 bases, with 13 bases sitting between them. DNA of the CDR3: TGTGCCAGCAGTTTGTTTTTTCGGGAAACTGAAGCTTTCTTT. As protein: CASSLFFRETEAFF.

The CDR3 loop is CASSSTSGSTDTQYF. DNA of the CDR3: TGCGCCAGCAGCTCGACTAGCGGGAGTACAGATACGCAGTATTTT. The chain employs TRBV5-1 and TRBJ2-3, with 12 bases that match TRBD2. CDR1 and CDR2 from the germline V gene are SGHRS and YFSETQ. V lost 3 bases, J lost 3 bases, and 2 bases stayed unmatched. CDR3 length: 15 residues.

The chain joins TRBV4-1 to TRBJ1-5; D is undetermined. V lost 0 bases, J lost 5 bases, and 11 bases lay in between. This CDR3 comprises 15 residues. In germline, CDR1 is MGHRA, CDR2 YSYEKL. The CDR3 bases are TGCGCCAGCAGCCAAGATATGGGCCAGTATCAGCCCCAGCATTTT. It is translated as CASSQDMGQYQPQHF.

This clone was counted a few times. V usage is TRBV5-1 and J usage is TRBJ2-5, with 15 bases fitting TRBD2. The CDR3 sequence is 17 residues long. V shed 4 bases, J shed 5 bases, and the junction held 9 bases outside the gene matches. Germline V lookup: CDR1 SGHRS, CDR2 YFSETQ. The CDR3 region is CASSRGLAGGPSETQYF. The CDR3 region has the DNA TGCGCCAGCAGCCGAGGACTAGCGGGAGGGCCCTCGGAGACCCAGTACTTC.

This clone was counted between two and nine times. This chain joins TRBV5-1 and TRBJ2-7; D uncertain. CDR1 and CDR2 from the germline V gene are SGHRS and YFSETQ. The CDR3 loop spans 16 amino acids. Trimming cost V 2 bases and J 2 bases, with 17 bases left between them. The CDR3 sequence: CASSFSPGNLAYEQYF. DNA for the CDR3: TGCGCCAGCAGCTTCAGCCCGGGTAACTTGGCCTACGAGCAGTACTTC.

The V gene is TRBV28, the J gene TRBJ2-7, with TRBD2 matching over 7 bases. The CDR3 has 12 residues. Trimming at V came to 4 bases and at J to 3 bases, leaving 0 bases not matched to a gene. The germline gives CDR1 MDHEN, CDR2 SYDVKM. Here the CDR3 DNA reads TGTGCCAGCAGTTGGACTAGCTACGAGCAGTACTTC. Its translation is CASSWTSYEQYF.

The V gene is TRBV9, the J gene TRBJ2-7; tentative D call: TRBD2 (7 bases). CDR3 length: 14 residues. Germline V CDR1 and CDR2: SGDLS, YYNGEE. V was trimmed by 2 bases and J by 2 bases, leaving 11 bases between them. CDR3 residues: CASSVEGGAYEQYF. In nucleotides, the CDR3 is TGTGCCAGCAGCGTCGAAGGGGGGGCCTACGAGCAGTACTTC.

The chain uses TRBV9 and TRBJ2-1, with 7 bases aligning to TRBD2. This CDR3 has 15 amino acids. J was trimmed by 0 bases and V by 4 bases; bases with no gene match: 4. The V gene's germline CDR1 is SGDLS and CDR2 YYNGEE. The CDR3: CASSMERGSYNEQFF. In DNA, the CDR3 is TGTGCCAGCAGCATGGAGCGGGGCTCCTACAATGAGCAGTTCTTC.

The rearrangement joins TRBV9 to TRBJ1-2; no clear D gene. The CDR3 covers 14 residues. Germline V gene lookup returns CDR1 SGDLS and CDR2 YYNGEE. Trimming took off 4 bases at V and 4 bases at J, with 14 bases between the two ends. The CDR3 DNA reads TGTGCCAGCAGCTCACGACCGGGTCGCTATGGCTACACCTTC. Amino acid sequence: CASSSRPGRYGYTF. The full variable domain, its missing parts supplied by reference TRBV9 and TRBJ1-2, is DSGVTQTPKHLITATGQRVTLRCSPRSGDLSVYWYQQSLDQGLQFLIQYYNGEERAKGNILERFSAQQFPDLHSELNLSSLELGDSALYFCASSSRPGRYGYTFGSGTRLTVV.

V and J are TRBV13 and TRBJ2-3; unclear D gene. Trimming stripped 4 bases from V and 2 bases from J, with 10 bases between. Germline V lookup: CDR1 PRHDT, CDR2 FYEKMQ (reference sequence). This CDR3 comprises 14 residues. DNA for the CDR3: TGTGCCAGCAGCTCCCTGTTCTTCACAGATACGCAGTATTTT. Its translation is CASSSLFFTDTQYF.

This clone has only a few counts. This chain links TRBV7-2 with TRBJ1-1; D unresolved. Germline CDR1 SGHTA, CDR2 FQGNSA. CDR3 length equals 14 residues. Trimming took 1 base from V and 14 from J, leaving 20 bases between them. This chain's CDR3 is CASSLGADALEFFF. CDR3 nucleotide sequence: TGTGCCAGCAGCTTAGGGGCAGATGCCCTTGAATTCTTCTTT.

Only a few counts were recorded for this clone. V usage is TRBV6-1 and J usage is TRBJ1-2, with TRBD1 matching 7 bases. Germline loops: CDR1 MNHNS, CDR2 SASEGT. Trimming removed 5 bases from V and 4 bases from J; junction bases left unmatched: 7. The CDR3 totals 14 residues. CDR3 in DNA: TGTGCCAGCAGTACAAAGGGGGCGGCCTATGGCTACACCTTC. Residues: CASSTKGAAYGYTF.

A few counts support this clone. The chain carries TRBV5-4 and TRBJ2-3; D remains unclear. The germline V gene encodes CDR1 SGHNT and CDR2 YYREEE (reference sequence). V lost 2 bases and J 2 bases, leaving 3 bases between the germline ends. The CDR3 contains 12 residues. CDR3 bases: TGTGCCAGCAGCTTACACACAGATACGCAGTATTTT. Translating gives CASSLHTDTQYF.

V usage is TRBV18 and J usage is TRBJ2-7; D gene unclear. Germline V lookup: CDR1 KGHSH, CDR2 LQKENI. The V end was cut by 2 bases, the J end by 2 bases, with 10 bases between. The CDR3 loop spans 14 amino acids. The CDR3 reads CASSPAGFAYEQYF. DNA of the CDR3: TGTGCCAGCTCACCAGCAGGTTTTGCCTACGAGCAGTACTTC.

This clone occurred a few times. The chain recombines TRBV5-1 with TRBJ2-1, with 11 bases aligning to TRBD2. Germline CDR1 reads SGHRS; CDR2 reads YFSETQ. The CDR3 runs 14 residues. Unmatched junction bases numbered 2, after V lost 5 bases and J lost 4 bases. CDR3 loop: CASSSGGEYNEQFF. The CDR3 nucleotides are TGCGCCAGCAGTAGCGGGGGGGAATACAATGAGCAGTTCTTC.

This clone was found a few times. DNA of the CDR3: TGTGCCAGCAGCTTAGAGTTGGGTTGGAGGGTCGAGCAGTACTTC. Its translation is CASSLELGWRVEQYF. V gene TRBV7-2 combines with J gene TRBJ2-7; a weak D match, TRBD2 (6 bases). Germline V gene lookup returns CDR1 SGHTA and CDR2 FQGNSA. This CDR3 region has 15 residues. Trimming cost V 1 base and J 6 bases, with 16 bases left between them.

Written as DNA, the CDR3 is TGTGCCAGCAGCTTATTGGGCAGGGGCCCAGATACGCAGTATTTT. This codes for CASSLLGRGPDTQYF. The V gene is TRBV7-2, the J gene TRBJ2-3, with D possibly TRBD1 on 6 matching bases. The germline V gene encodes CDR1 SGHTA and CDR2 FQGNSA. Between the trimmed V and J ends, which lost 2 bases and 4 bases, there was a span of 13 bases. The CDR3 is 15 amino acids.

This clone was seen more than once but under ten times. This chain joins TRBV4-3 and TRBJ2-1; 7 bases are shared with TRBD2. CDR1 and CDR2 (germline): LGHNA, YSLEER. Trimming removed 0 bases from V and 4 bases from J; junction bases left unmatched: 12. The CDR3 totals 18 residues. DNA of the CDR3: TGCGCCAGCAGCCAAGAAGCCCCTATTGCGGGACTATACAATGAGCAGTTCTTC. Its translation is CASSQEAPIAGLYNEQFF.

V usage is TRBV4-1 and J usage is TRBJ1-5; 8 nucleotides match TRBD1. Germline CDR1 is MGHRA and CDR2 is YSYEKL. The CDR3 contains 16 residues. V shed 1 base, J shed 7 bases, and the junction held 9 bases outside the gene matches. The CDR3 region has the DNA TGCGCCAGCAGCCAAGGGACAGGGTATAATCAACAGCCCCAGCATTTT. Translated: CASSQGTGYNQQPQHF.

The chain links TRBV29-1 to TRBJ2-5; D unresolved. The J call may be wrong; the DNA end is better matched by TRBJ2-7. The CDR3 is 13 amino acids. Germline V lookup: CDR1 SQVTM, CDR2 ANQGSEA. The CDR3 loop reads CSVESRNSYEQYF. DNA of the CDR3: TGCAGCGTTGAATCGAGGAACTCCTACGAGCAGTACTTC.

The V call is TRBV19, the J call TRBJ2-4; tentatively, D is TRBD2 (5 bases). V shed 5 bases and J shed 0 bases, with 11 bases lying between them. Germline V gene data show CDR1 as LNHDA and CDR2 as SQIVND (reference sequence). CDR3 length: 15 residues. This CDR3 is CASSRTGKAKNIQYF. The DNA of the CDR3 is TGTGCCAGTAGTCGGACTGGGAAAGCCAAAAACATTCAGTACTTC.

This rearrangement joins TRBV2 to TRBJ2-5; 8 bases align to TRBD1. The CDR3 is 14 residues long. The V gene's germline CDR1 is SNHLY and CDR2 FYNNEI. V was pared by 6 bases and J by 1 base, with 4 bases of the junction left unmatched. The CDR3: CASRKQGGQETQYF. In DNA, the CDR3 is TGTGCCAGCAGGAAACAGGGGGGCCAAGAGACCCAGTACTTC.